What follows are 26 T cell receptor beta chains derived from one specimen sequenced in a study of blood T cells in healthy people across ages. Using a J-beta primer mix together with a sample-barcoded 5' primer, a second PCR was run for about 7 to 12 cycles. TCRdb analysed the 5' RACE reads with MiXCR anew, one entry per CDR3 protein. Here the sample spans about 930,000 distinct CDR3 sequences, 25% to 35% being singletons. These data were also filed under a second study, of T cells of mothers and their children.

Sequenced material: blood. Source of these receptors: a woman aged 40 to 50 in good health.

The chain is built from TRBV7-9 and TRBJ2-5; D is perhaps TRBD1 (5 bases). This CDR3 is built from 15 residues. The ends were cut back, 4 bases at V and 0 bases at J, with 12 bases in the middle. Germline CDR1 is SEHNR and CDR2 is FQNEAQ (reference sequence). CDR3 sequence (DNA): TGTGCCAGCAGCTCCAGCCGACAGTACCAAGAGACCCAGTACTTC. Translation: CASSSSRQYQETQYF.

A remark on this clonotype: The junction departs from the called germline gene at one end, perhaps through a read error. This chain's CDR3 is CASSGTSGGLGKQFF. CDR3 coding DNA: TGCGCCAGCAGTGGGACTAGCGGGGGGCTTGGCAAGCAGTTCTTC. The V gene is TRBV2, the J gene TRBJ2-1; 15 nucleotides line up with TRBD2. Germline V CDR1 and CDR2: SNHLY, FYNNEI. CDR3 size: 15 residues. The whole variable domain, filled in from reference TRBV2 and TRBJ2-1, reads EPEVTQTPSHQVTQMGQEVILRCVPISNHLYFYWYRQILGQKVEFLVSFYNNEISEKSEIFDDQFSVERPDGSNFTLKIRSTKLEDSAMYFCASSGTSGGLGKQFFGPGTRLTVL.

This clonotype occurred many times. The CDR3 here is CASSVSSGGAYEQYF. The CDR3, as DNA: TGTGCCAGCAGCGTGTCAAGCGGGGGGGCTTACGAGCAGTACTTC. V usage is TRBV9 and J usage is TRBJ2-7; TRBD2 aligns across 10 bases. CDR1 is SGDLS, CDR2 YYNGEE, per germline. With 2 bases clipped from V and 4 bases from J, the junction kept 6 bases outside the gene matches. This CDR3 has 15 residues.

The chain is built from TRBV28 and TRBJ2-1, with D maybe TRBD1 (7 bases). Trimming took off 7 bases at V and 0 bases at J, with 16 bases between the two ends. This CDR3 region has 16 residues. CDR1 and CDR2 from the germline V gene are MDHEN and SYDVKM. CDR3 nucleotide sequence: TGTGCCAGCATGGGTAACAGGGGAGGCTCCTACAATGAGCAGTTCTTC. It is translated as CASMGNRGGSYNEQFF.

V is TRBV5-1 and J is TRBJ1-6; D gene uncertain. CDR3 size: 14 residues. V was shortened by 0 bases and J by 7 bases, with 8 bases between the two germline ends. Germline loops: CDR1 SGHRS, CDR2 YFSETQ. DNA for the CDR3: TGCGCCAGCAGCTTGGTTGCAGAGAATTCACCCCTCCACTTT. It encodes CASSLVAENSPLHF.

In regard to this clonotype: Given a much more abundant clone one base away, this may be a read error. The J gene is TRBJ2-3, the V gene TRBV9; TRBD2 aligns across 10 bases. The CDR3 runs 15 residues. Germline values: CDR1 SGDLS, CDR2 YYNGEE. CDR3 bases: TGTGCCAACAGCGTGGTAGCGGGGGGCGCAGATACGCAGTATTTT. Protein sequence: CANSVVAGGADTQYF. The full variable domain, its missing parts supplied by reference TRBV9 and TRBJ2-3, is DSGVTQTPKHLITATGQRVTLRCSPRSGDLSVYWYQQSLDQGLQFLIQYYNGEERAKGNILERFSAQQFPDLHSELNLSSLELGDSALYFCANSVVAGGADTQYFGPGTRLTVL.

Notes on this clonotype: A read error is possible here, since a much larger clone lies one base away. This chain uses TRBV20-1 with TRBJ1-5, with D hard to call. Trimming took off 1 base at V and 2 bases at J, with 9 bases between the two ends. The CDR3 loop spans 14 amino acids. CDR1 is DFQATT and CDR2 is SNEGSKA in the germline V gene (reference sequence). The CDR3 bases are TGCAGTGCTAGAGGTCAGCGCGGCAATCAGCCCCAGCATTTT. Protein: CSARGQRGNQPQHF.

The chain has TRBV6-5 and TRBJ1-2; TRBD1 is a possible D gene (5 bases). This CDR3 is built from 15 residues. V lost 6 bases to trimming and J lost 8 bases, with 22 bases between them. Germline V gene data show CDR1 as MNHEY and CDR2 as SVGAGI. For the CDR3, the DNA is TGTGCCAGCAGAACCGAGGGACCGGGCCGTTCGGGCTACACCTTC. It encodes CASRTEGPGRSGYTF.

Only a few counts were recorded for this clonotype. This chain uses TRBV9 with TRBJ2-5; possibly TRBD1 for D (5 bases). The CDR3 covers 18 residues. Between the trimmed V and J ends, which lost 3 bases and 2 bases, there was a span of 23 bases. Germline CDR1 and CDR2: SGDLS and YYNGEE. CDR3 coding DNA: TGTGCCAGCAGCGGCCGGAGAGACCTAGGGGCGACACAAGAGACCCAGTACTTC. This sequence encodes CASSGRRDLGATQETQYF.

J is TRBJ1-5 and V is TRBV6-6; tentatively, D is TRBD1 (6 bases). The CDR3 is 14 residues long. Between the trimmed V and J ends, which lost 5 bases and 2 bases, there was a span of 10 bases. Looked up from germline, CDR1 is MNHNY and CDR2 is SVGAGI (reference sequence). The CDR3 here is CASSQGNGNQPQHF. The CDR3, as DNA: TGTGCCAGCAGTCAGGGGAACGGCAATCAGCCCCAGCATTTT.

This clonotype was seen repeatedly, ten times or more. The rearrangement links TRBV29-1 to TRBJ2-1, with D possibly TRBD1 on 5 matching bases. This CDR3 spans 12 amino acids. Germline-derived CDR1 and CDR2 are SQVTM and ANQGSEA. With 4 bases removed from V and 4 bases from J, the gap between germline ends came to 8 bases. This CDR3 is CSVVPGYNEQFF. CDR3 DNA: TGCAGCGTTGTTCCAGGGTACAATGAGCAGTTCTTC.

This clonotype was picked up a small number of times. This chain joins TRBV7-2 and TRBJ2-4, with TRBD2 matching over 7 bases. The J call is doubtful: the DNA matches TRBJ2-7 better. The CDR3 sequence is 15 residues long. Germline CDR1 SGHTA, CDR2 FQGNSA. In DNA, the CDR3 is TGTGCCAGCAGCCTAGACTCTAGCGGATCCTACGAGCAGTACTTC. As protein: CASSLDSSGSYEQYF.

This clonotype was detected only a few times. A much larger clone lies a single base off, so this may be a read error. The J gene is TRBJ2-5, the V gene TRBV20-1; D is uncertain. CDR3 length: 14 residues. Germline CDR1 DFQATT, CDR2 SNEGSKA (reference sequence). The CDR3 reads CSARVHESQEAQYF. In DNA form, the CDR3 reads TGCAGTGCTAGAGTCCACGAATCCCAAGAGGCCCAGTACTTC.

This clonotype was seen repeatedly, ten times or more. The rearrangement joins TRBV5-1 to TRBJ2-1; 15 bases are shared with TRBD2. Losses at the gene ends were 6 bases for V and 6 bases for J; bases not matched to a gene: 13. CDR1 is SGHRS and CDR2 is YFSETQ in the germline V gene. This CDR3 contains 18 residues. This CDR3 reads CASIPGTSGGSFGNEQFF. As DNA, the CDR3 is TGCGCCAGCATCCCCGGGACTAGCGGGGGGTCGTTTGGCAATGAGCAGTTCTTC. The entire variable domain, with the rest obtained from reference TRBV5-1 and TRBJ2-1, is as follows: KAGVTQTPRYLIKTRGQQVTLSCSPISGHRSVSWYQQTPGQGLQFLFEYFSETQRNKGNFPGRFSGRQFSNSRSEMNVSTLELGDSALYLCASIPGTSGGSFGNEQFFGPGTRLTVL.

This clonotype was recorded many times. The V and J genes are TRBV4-1 and TRBJ2-3; 12 nucleotides align to TRBD1. The CDR3 is 15 amino acids. CDR1 MGHRA and CDR2 YSYEKL come from the germline V gene. V lost 5 bases and J lost 4; bases outside the gene matches: 4. Here the CDR3 reads CASSSRDRGPDTQYF. The CDR3 DNA is TGCGCCAGCAGCTCCCGGGACAGGGGGCCAGATACGCAGTATTTT.

The rearrangement links TRBV6-5 to TRBJ2-5; TRBD1 might be the D (5 bases). CDR1 is MNHEY and CDR2 is SVGAGI in the germline V gene. There are 14 residues in the CDR3. The V gene lost 5 bases and the J gene lost 11 bases, with 21 bases spanning the gap. The CDR3 DNA sequence: TGTGCCAGCAGTACGCCCGACAGCTACAATGAGCAGTACTTC. The encoded protein is CASSTPDSYNEQYF.

In regard to this clonotype: A read error may be the cause here, since a much bigger clone is one base away. The chain uses TRBV7-2 and TRBJ2-5; a possible D gene is TRBD2 (6 bases). The V end lost 7 bases, the J end lost 5 bases, and 14 bases lay between the germline ends. The germline CDR1 and CDR2 sequences are SGHTA and FQGNSA. CDR3 length: 13 residues. CDR3 residues: CASIERGTETQYF. CDR3 sequence (DNA): TGTGCCAGCATCGAACGGGGGACGGAGACCCAGTACTTC.

The chain couples TRBV5-1 to TRBJ1-2; 11 bases align to TRBD1. The germline V gene has CDR1 SGHRS and CDR2 YFSETQ. The CDR3 loop spans 16 amino acids. The V segment lost 3 bases and the J segment 8 bases; nucleotides outside the gene matches: 12. The CDR3 DNA is TGCGCCAGCAGCTCGACTCGGACAGGGGGCGCCGACGGCTACACCTTC. Its protein is CASSSTRTGGADGYTF.

There are many counts of this clonotype. V gene TRBV3-1 combines with J gene TRBJ2-6; D unresolved. With 1 base removed from V and 0 bases from J, the gap between germline ends came to 7 bases. From germline, CDR1 is LGHDT and CDR2 YNNKEL (reference sequence). CDR3 length: 16 residues. CDR3 region: CASSQVDPSGANVLTF. CDR3 DNA sequence: TGTGCCAGCAGCCAAGTAGATCCCTCTGGGGCCAACGTCCTGACTTTC.

The chain uses TRBV7-7 and TRBJ2-1; D possibly matches TRBD1 or TRBD2 (6 bases each). Germline V gives CDR1 SSHAT, CDR2 FNYEAQ (reference sequence). This CDR3 has 13 amino acids. Written as DNA, the CDR3 is TGTGCTAGCGGCCCCCAGAGGGGGAATGAGCAGTTCTTC. It specifies CASGPQRGNEQFF. Full variable domain (outside the CDR3, taken from reference TRBV7-7 and TRBJ2-1): GAGVSQSPRYKVTKRGQDVTLRCDPISSHATLYWYQQALGQGPEFLTYFNYEAQPDKSGLPSDRFSAERPEGSISTLTIQRTEQRDSAMYRCASGPQRGNEQFFGPGTRLTVL.

V gene TRBV4-1 combines with J gene TRBJ1-1; D remains ambiguous. V was cut by 0 bases and J by 2 bases, with 10 bases left in between. The CDR3 consists of 15 residues. Germline-derived CDR1 and CDR2 are MGHRA and YSYEKL. CDR3 coding DNA: TGCGCCAGCAGCCAAGATGACATTGCTAACACTGAAGCTTTCTTT. Protein: CASSQDDIANTEAFF.

The gene calls are TRBV20-1 and TRBJ2-7, with no clear D. The CDR3 is 13 residues long. Germline lookup yields CDR1 DFQATT and CDR2 SNEGSKA (reference sequence). Trimming took 0 bases from V and 1 from J, leaving 7 bases between them. CDR3 region: CSARELGSYEQYF. As DNA, the CDR3 is TGCAGTGCTAGAGAATTGGGGTCCTACGAGCAGTACTTC.

On this clonotype itself: The junction departs from germline at one end; a sequencing error may be responsible. The chain links TRBV7-6 to TRBJ2-7; D is perhaps TRBD1 (6 bases). Germline values: CDR1 SGHVS, CDR2 FNYEAQ. The CDR3 totals 15 residues. Written as DNA, the CDR3 is TGTGCCAGCAACTTAAACGGGACACCGACCTACGAGCAGTACTTC. Its protein is CASNLNGTPTYEQYF.

V gene TRBV7-2 combines with J gene TRBJ2-3; TRBD2 aligns across 12 bases. Unmatched junction bases numbered 6, after V lost 0 bases and J lost 2 bases. The V gene's germline CDR1 is SGHTA and CDR2 FQGNSA. The CDR3 is 18 residues long. CDR3 in amino acids: CASSLARLAGDPTDTQYF. The CDR3 coding sequence is TGTGCCAGCAGCTTAGCCAGACTAGCGGGGGACCCCACAGATACGCAGTATTTT.

The chain couples TRBV7-8 to TRBJ1-1, with D perhaps TRBD1 (5 bases). V was cut by 5 bases and J by 4 bases, with 20 bases left in between. This CDR3 is built from 16 residues. Germline V gives CDR1 SGHVS, CDR2 FQNEAQ. The chain's CDR3 is CASSPTPGGGTTEAFF. In DNA, the CDR3 is TGTGCCAGCAGCCCTACTCCGGGTGGCGGGACCACTGAAGCTTTCTTT.

The sample holds many counts of this clonotype. Since a much larger clone is just one base distant, this may be a read error. The chain combines TRBV7-9 with TRBJ2-7; D is undetermined. The CDR3 consists of 12 residues. The germline V gene encodes CDR1 SEHNR and CDR2 FQNEAQ (reference sequence). The V end lost 5 bases, the J end lost 3 bases, and 8 bases lay between the germline ends. The CDR3 here is CASSVSVYEQYF. In nucleotides, the CDR3 is TGTGCCAGCAGCGTGAGTGTCTACGAGCAGTACTTC.